This TCR beta chain emerged from a study of blood T cell repertoires in COVID-19. Profiled with immunoSEQ multiplex PCR; TCRdb holds only in-frame clones, not every one. Altogether 60,000 to 90,000 clones are present, approximately 79% being singletons, with the ten largest covering around 2.6%. About this clone itself: A junction boundary mismatches the germline segment, possibly from a read error.

The TCR was taken from a human donor with acute or convalescent COVID-19. The donor label of this sample is uncertain. The specimen was peripheral blood.

This CDR3 is CASSDRTGTCF. As DNA, the CDR3 is TGTGCCAGCAGTGATCGGACAGGGACCTGCTTT. The V and J genes are TRBV28 and TRBJ1-6; 8 positions agree with TRBD1. The CDR3 sequence is 11 residues long. Germline-derived CDR1 and CDR2 are MDHEN and SYDVKM.